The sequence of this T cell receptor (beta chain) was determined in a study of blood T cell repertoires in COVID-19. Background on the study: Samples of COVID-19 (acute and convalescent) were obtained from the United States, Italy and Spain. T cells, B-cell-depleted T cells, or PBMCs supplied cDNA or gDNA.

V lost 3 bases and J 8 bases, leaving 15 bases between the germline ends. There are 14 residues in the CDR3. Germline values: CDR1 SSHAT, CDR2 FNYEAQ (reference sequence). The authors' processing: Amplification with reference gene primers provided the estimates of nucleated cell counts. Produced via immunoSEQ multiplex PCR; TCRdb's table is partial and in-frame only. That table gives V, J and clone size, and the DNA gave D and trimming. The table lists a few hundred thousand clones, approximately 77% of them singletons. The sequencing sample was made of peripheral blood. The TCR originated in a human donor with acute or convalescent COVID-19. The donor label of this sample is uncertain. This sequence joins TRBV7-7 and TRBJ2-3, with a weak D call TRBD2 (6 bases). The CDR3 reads CASSFLPGEGTQYF. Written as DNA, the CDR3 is TGTGCCAGCAGCTTTCTTCCGGGGGAAGGTACGCAGTATTTT.